This is a list of T cell receptor beta chains from one sample in a study of T cell responses to AZD1222 COVID-19 vaccine. The method was immunoSEQ multiplex PCR; TCRdb's version includes in-frame clones alone and lacks a portion of them. The data show about 130,000 clones, approximately 86% seen once. The sequenced sample was peripheral blood, obtained on day 0 of AZD1222 vaccination. The receptor set was obtained from an adult in good health. Each CDR3 is given with its conserved first and last residue. Clone size, where shown, is once, few, many, or a class for clones that have expanded.

clone size	V gene	J gene	CDR3 protein
-	TRBV28	TRBJ2-5	CASSFPPDRPDQETQYF
-	TRBV7-6	TRBJ2-7	CASSRTTTIGYEQYF
few	TRBV27	TRBJ1-2	CASSSSGGLNYGYTF
-	TRBV9	TRBJ1-2	CASSFRPGQGALGNYGYTF
-	TRBV9	TRBJ2-1	CASGRGSYNEQFF
-	TRBV11-3	TRBJ2-2	CASSLRGSSDHTGELFF
-	TRBV9	TRBJ2-1	CASSDLFGRNNEQFF
-	TRBV3-1/TRBV3-2	TRBJ1-5	CASSQGRVGQPQHF
-	TRBV10-1	TRBJ2-5	CASSDTGETQYF
few	TRBV19	TRBJ1-5	CASRTGQDSNQPQHF
-	TRBV6-1	TRBJ2-2	CASSEFTSGPNTGELFF
-	TRBV11-3	TRBJ1-1	CASSLERGEAFF
-	TRBV11-2	TRBJ2-7	CASSPFLLSSAGETYEQYF
-	TRBV28	TRBJ1-2	CASSTGRRGYTF
once	TRBV18	TRBJ1-6	CASSQSDGNSPLHF
-	TRBV19	TRBJ2-1	CASSIPTSGTYNEQFF
-	TRBV5-4	TRBJ2-7	CASSLGRSSYEQYF
-	TRBV11-2	TRBJ2-5	CASSSRGGETQYF
-	TRBV4-1	TRBJ1-2	CASSQDPMGRDNYGYTF
-	TRBV2	TRBJ1-3	CASGDGWGNTIYF
-	TRBV29-1	TRBJ2-5	CSVEKGGETQYF
-	TRBV5-3	TRBJ2-7	CARSLVGGRSYEQYF
-	TRBV27	TRBJ2-3	CASSLAGTDTQYF
-	TRBV19	TRBJ1-1	CASSNEMNTEAFF
-	TRBV28	TRBJ1-2	CASSSDGRSYTF
-	TRBV27	TRBJ1-1	CASSLWSLTAAVGRTDGTAFF
-	TRBV28	TRBJ1-2	CASSPSGIIYGYTF
few	TRBV2	TRBJ2-3	CASRRGRTDTQYF
-	TRBV5-1	TRBJ2-3	CASSLGGLGTDTQYF
-	TRBV11-2	TRBJ1-2	CASSLQGGDGYTF
few	TRBV19	TRBJ1-2	CASAPQGVEYGYTF
-	TRBV2	TRBJ1-2	CASSPGVSSDGYTF
once	TRBV7-4	TRBJ2-1	CAAGASGSWENNEQFF